Listed here are 23 T cell receptor beta chains from one sample, sequenced in a study of cytomegalovirus exposure and HLA in healthy donors. PCR employed 60 Vbeta and 13 Jbeta primers. Here immunoSEQ multiplex PCR was the method, and the copy in TCRdb shows in-frame clones only, minus some. Seen here are approximately 100,000 clones, around 76% observed once, and the top ten hold 12%. Specimen: PBMCs. The receptor source for this set is a woman aged 40 to 50 in good health and CMV-seropositive.

The chain has TRBV19 and TRBJ2-2, with 11 positions matching TRBD1. The germline gives CDR1 LNHDA, CDR2 SQIVND (reference sequence). The CDR3 spans 14 residues. V shed 6 bases and J 5 bases; nucleotides not matched to a gene: 2. The CDR3 here is CASRGTGGTGELFF. CDR3 DNA: TGTGCCAGTAGGGGGACAGGGGGAACCGGGGAGCTGTTTTTT. Drawing the rest from reference TRBV19 and TRBJ2-2, the complete variable domain is DGGITQSPKYLFRKEGQNVTLSCEQNLNHDAMYWYRQDPGQGLRLIYYSQIVNDFQKGDIAEGYSVSREKKESFPLTVTSAQKNPTAFYLCASRGTGGTGELFFGEGSRLTVL.

This chain uses TRBV7-2 with TRBJ1-2, with 10 positions matching TRBD1. CDR1 is SGHTA, CDR2 FQGNSA, per germline. Germline trimming cut 5 bases from V and 5 bases from J; bases unmatched to any gene: 2. This CDR3 comprises 13 residues. Here the CDR3 DNA reads TGTGCCAGCAGCCAGGACAGGGGGTATGGCTACACCTTC. Translation gives CASSQDRGYGYTF.

The rearrangement links TRBV7-9 to TRBJ1-2; 8 nucleotides align to TRBD1. The CDR3 loop spans 14 amino acids. The germline gives CDR1 SEHNR, CDR2 FQNEAQ (reference sequence). V was pared by 5 bases and J by 7 bases, with 9 bases of the junction left unmatched. Here the CDR3 DNA reads TGTGCCAGCAGCCCGATGGACAGGGAGGGTGGCTACACCTTC. It specifies CASSPMDREGGYTF.

This sequence joins TRBV2 and TRBJ1-5; D gene unclear. CDR3 length: 13 residues. Germline-derived CDR1 and CDR2 are SNHLY and FYNNEI. The V end lost 10 bases, the J end lost 6 bases, and 16 bases lay between the germline ends. The CDR3 is CATMREGGQPQHF. DNA of the CDR3: TGTGCCACCATGCGAGAGGGAGGTCAGCCCCAGCATTTT.

The chain carries TRBV27 and TRBJ2-3; unclear D gene. Germline V gene lookup returns CDR1 MNHEY and CDR2 SMNVEV (reference sequence). The CDR3 spans 15 residues. V lost 3 bases and J 1 base, leaving 11 bases between the germline ends. CDR3 protein: CASSLQPAGTDTQYF. Here the CDR3 DNA reads TGTGCCAGCAGTTTGCAACCGGCGGGCACAGATACGCAGTATTTT.

The chain carries TRBV2 and TRBJ2-1; D may be TRBD1 (6 bases). The CDR3 has 13 residues. CDR1 is SNHLY and CDR2 is FYNNEI in the germline V gene. V dropped 8 bases and J dropped 4 bases, with 12 bases sitting between them. CDR3 sequence (DNA): TGTGCCAGCCGGGACAAAGAGTACAATGAGCAGTTCTTC. It is translated as CASRDKEYNEQFF.

The gene calls are TRBV5-1 and TRBJ1-6; TRBD1 aligns across 7 bases. This CDR3 region has 15 residues. Germline V gene data show CDR1 as SGHRS and CDR2 as YFSETQ. Trimming took 2 bases from V and 7 from J; bases not matched to a gene: 6. The CDR3 coding sequence is TGCGCCAGCAGCTTCCCTGACAGGGAAAATTCACCCCTCCACTTT. Its protein product is CASSFPDRENSPLHF. Full variable domain (rest looked up from reference TRBV5-1 and TRBJ1-6): KAGVTQTPRYLIKTRGQQVTLSCSPISGHRSVSWYQQTPGQGLQFLFEYFSETQRNKGNFPGRFSGRQFSNSRSEMNVSTLELGDSALYLCASSFPDRENSPLHFGNGTRLTVT.

Concerning this clone itself: Other DNA sequences within the sample encode an identical CDR3. The chain combines TRBV30 with TRBJ1-5, with TRBD1 as a possible D gene (6 bases). The germline gives CDR1 GTSNPN, CDR2 SVGIG (reference sequence). With 1 base removed from V and 1 base from J, the gap between germline ends came to 8 bases. This CDR3 is 14 amino acids long. CDR3 nucleotide sequence: TGTGCCTGGAGTGCGGGGGGCAGCAATCAGCCCCAGCATTTT. Translating it yields CAWSAGGSNQPQHF.

The chain combines TRBV30 with TRBJ1-1; TRBD1 aligns across 7 bases. This CDR3 contains 14 residues. The germline CDR1 and CDR2 sequences are GTSNPN and SVGIG (reference sequence). V was pared by 5 bases and J by 5 bases, with 11 bases of the junction left unmatched. The DNA for the CDR3 is TGTGCCTGGCTTAGCAGGGGGAGACGGACTGAAGCTTTCTTT. It codes for CAWLSRGRRTEAFF.

The chain combines TRBV5-1 with TRBJ1-3, with D maybe TRBD1 (6 bases). Germline CDR1 reads SGHRS; CDR2 reads YFSETQ. Trimming removed 4 bases from V and 0 bases from J, with 8 bases in between. This CDR3 is 14 amino acids long. The CDR3 reads CASSQGTSGNTIYF. The CDR3 DNA sequence: TGCGCCAGCAGCCAGGGGACCTCTGGAAACACCATATATTTT.

The chain couples TRBV28 to TRBJ1-2; D not resolved. V lost 4 bases and J lost 2, with 2 bases in between. CDR3 size: 11 residues. Germline lookup yields CDR1 MDHEN and CDR2 SYDVKM. CDR3 amino acids: CASSSNYGYTF. DNA of the CDR3: TGTGCCAGCAGTTCGAACTATGGCTACACCTTC.

The J gene is TRBJ2-5, the V gene TRBV6-1; 9 positions match TRBD1. Germline V gives CDR1 MNHNS, CDR2 SASEGT. The J segment lost 2 bases and the V segment lost 6 bases, leaving 7 bases of the junction unmatched. This CDR3 contains 15 residues. For the CDR3, the DNA is TGTGCCAGCAGAGCCGGGACAGGGTGGCAAGAGACCCAGTACTTC. Protein sequence: CASRAGTGWQETQYF.

V usage is TRBV23-1 and J usage is TRBJ2-1; 7 bases align to TRBD1. TRBV23-1 is placed among ORFs of uncertain function. The CDR3 contains 13 residues. V was clipped by 7 bases and J by 7 bases; unmatched bases: 7. CDR3 region: CASTHPDRNEQFF. CDR3 in DNA: TGCGCCAGCACCCACCCGGACAGGAATGAGCAGTTCTTC.

The genes are TRBV5-1 and TRBJ2-2, with TRBD1 identical over 8 bases. CDR3 length: 14 amino acids. Germline values: CDR1 SGHRS, CDR2 YFSETQ. Trimming took 9 bases from V and 3 from J; bases not matched to a gene: 7. CDR3 DNA: TGCGCCACAACCGGGACAGGACACACCGGGGAGCTGTTTTTT. This codes for CATTGTGHTGELFF. The full variable domain, in which reference TRBV5-1 and TRBJ2-2 provide the parts outside the CDR3, is KAGVTQTPRYLIKTRGQQVTLSCSPISGHRSVSWYQQTPGQGLQFLFEYFSETQRNKGNFPGRFSGRQFSNSRSEMNVSTLELGDSALYLCATTGTGHTGELFFGEGSRLTVL.

This chain links TRBV7-8 with TRBJ1-5, with unresolved D. V was trimmed by 1 base and J by 0 bases, leaving 7 bases between them. Per germline, CDR1 SGHVS and CDR2 FQNEAQ. The CDR3 spans 15 residues. CDR3 nucleotides: TGTGCCAGCAGCTTAGACGGTTCTAGCAATCAGCCCCAGCATTTT. It codes for CASSLDGSSNQPQHF.

This clone was counted between two and nine times. The chain links TRBV5-1 to TRBJ1-4, with a possible D match to TRBD1 (6 bases). Trimming stripped 4 bases from V and 0 bases from J, with 13 bases between. Germline assignment: CDR1 SGHRS and CDR2 YFSETQ. This CDR3 has 16 residues. The CDR3 bases are TGCGCCAGCAGCCCCTGGACAGTTGCAACTAATGAAAAACTGTTTTTT. Translated, it gives CASSPWTVATNEKLFF.

This rearrangement joins TRBV7-3 to TRBJ2-1, with 8 bases lining up with TRBD1. The CDR3 consists of 15 residues. The V gene's germline CDR1 is SGHTA and CDR2 FQGTGA. The junction had 10 bases not matched to a gene; V was cut back by 4 bases and J by 8 bases. CDR3 region: CASSSYGTGNDEQFF. The DNA for the CDR3 is TGTGCCAGCAGCTCCTATGGGACAGGCAATGATGAGCAGTTCTTC. The entire variable domain, with the rest obtained from reference TRBV7-3 and TRBJ2-1, is as follows: GAGVSQTPSNKVTEKGKYVELRCDPISGHTALYWYRQSLGQGPEFLIYFQGTGAADDSGLPNDRFFAVRPEGSVSTLKIQRTERGDSAVYLCASSSYGTGNDEQFFGPGTRLTVL.

CDR3 loop: CASSLWSDYEQYF. DNA of the CDR3: TGTGCCAGCAGCTTGTGGAGCGACTACGAGCAGTACTTC. V usage is TRBV5-6 and J usage is TRBJ2-7; no reliable D call. Germline V gene data show CDR1 as SGHDT and CDR2 as YYEEEE. There are 13 residues in the CDR3. Trimming took off 1 base at V and 3 bases at J, with 8 bases between the two ends.

This clone has a single count. CDR3 protein: CASSLDGLGTEAFF. The CDR3 DNA reads TGCGCCAGCAGCTTGGATGGACTGGGGACTGAAGCTTTCTTT. The rearrangement links TRBV5-1 to TRBJ1-1; D unclear. Looked up from germline, CDR1 is SGHRS and CDR2 is YFSETQ. CDR3 length: 14 residues. The V gene lost 0 bases and the J gene lost 5 bases, with 11 bases spanning the gap.

The chain recombines TRBV30 with TRBJ2-5, with 7 bases matching TRBD2. J was trimmed by 1 base and V by 4 bases; bases with no gene match: 6. The CDR3 totals 14 residues. Germline assignment: CDR1 GTSNPN and CDR2 SVGIG (reference sequence). Here the CDR3 reads CAWTHGTTQETQYF. DNA of the CDR3: TGTGCCTGGACCCACGGGACTACCCAAGAGACCCAGTACTTC.

The CDR3 loop reads CASSQYRDRANNEQFF. CDR3 nucleotide sequence: TGTGCCAGCTCTCAGTACCGGGACAGGGCGAACAATGAGCAGTTCTTC. The V gene is TRBV28, the J gene TRBJ2-1; 9 nucleotides match TRBD1. The CDR3 is 16 amino acids. Germline CDR1 and CDR2: MDHEN and SYDVKM. The V and J ends lost 8 bases and 5 bases, in that order; junction bases with no gene match: 13.

In this sample, this clone turned up a few times. The chain combines TRBV20-1 with TRBJ1-2; D is ambiguous. The CDR3 extends over 11 amino acids. With 4 bases removed from V and 3 bases from J, the gap between germline ends came to 6 bases. Germline loops: CDR1 DFQATT, CDR2 SNEGSKA (reference sequence). The CDR3 region is CSANQYYGYTF. CDR3 in DNA: TGCAGTGCTAACCAGTACTATGGCTACACCTTC.

This clone has a single count. V usage is TRBV11-2 and J usage is TRBJ2-1; D call uncertain. V was cut by 1 base and J by 7 bases, with 5 bases left in between. This CDR3 comprises 12 residues. Germline CDR1 and CDR2: SGHAT and FQNNGV. CDR3 DNA: TGTGCCAGCAGCTTAGCCGGGAATGAGCAGTTCTTC. It specifies CASSLAGNEQFF.